This TCR beta chain was retrieved from a study of blood T cells in healthy people across ages. Germline lookup yields CDR1 SSHAT and CDR2 FNYEAQ (reference sequence). This CDR3 has 14 residues. General study points: Naive T cell percentage showed a strong correlation with the diversity of TCR beta.

On this clonotype itself: The antigen is not known. The junction does not match germline at one end; this may be a read error.

The use of a sample-barcoded 5' primer and a J-beta primer mix characterized a second PCR of roughly 6 to 11 cycles. Via MiXCR, TCRdb re-called the 5' RACE reads, giving one row per CDR3 protein. The sample lists roughly 800,000 distinct CDR3 sequences; 55% to 70% were seen once. The V call is TRBV7-7, the J call TRBJ2-5; D perhaps matches TRBD2 (5 bases). Sequencing used blood. The source is a man aged 25 to 40 in good health. The CDR3: CASSSEGSGETQYF. The DNA of the CDR3 is TGTGCTAGCAGCTCCGAGGGCTCTGGAGAGACCCAGTACTTC. Based on the CDR3 plus reference TRBV7-7 and TRBJ2-5, the full variable domain is GAGVSQSPRYKVTKRGQDVTLRCDPISSHATLYWYQQALGQGPEFLTYFNYEAQPDKSGLPSDRFSAERPEGSISTLTIQRTEQRDSAMYRCASSSEGSGETQYFGPGTRLLVL.